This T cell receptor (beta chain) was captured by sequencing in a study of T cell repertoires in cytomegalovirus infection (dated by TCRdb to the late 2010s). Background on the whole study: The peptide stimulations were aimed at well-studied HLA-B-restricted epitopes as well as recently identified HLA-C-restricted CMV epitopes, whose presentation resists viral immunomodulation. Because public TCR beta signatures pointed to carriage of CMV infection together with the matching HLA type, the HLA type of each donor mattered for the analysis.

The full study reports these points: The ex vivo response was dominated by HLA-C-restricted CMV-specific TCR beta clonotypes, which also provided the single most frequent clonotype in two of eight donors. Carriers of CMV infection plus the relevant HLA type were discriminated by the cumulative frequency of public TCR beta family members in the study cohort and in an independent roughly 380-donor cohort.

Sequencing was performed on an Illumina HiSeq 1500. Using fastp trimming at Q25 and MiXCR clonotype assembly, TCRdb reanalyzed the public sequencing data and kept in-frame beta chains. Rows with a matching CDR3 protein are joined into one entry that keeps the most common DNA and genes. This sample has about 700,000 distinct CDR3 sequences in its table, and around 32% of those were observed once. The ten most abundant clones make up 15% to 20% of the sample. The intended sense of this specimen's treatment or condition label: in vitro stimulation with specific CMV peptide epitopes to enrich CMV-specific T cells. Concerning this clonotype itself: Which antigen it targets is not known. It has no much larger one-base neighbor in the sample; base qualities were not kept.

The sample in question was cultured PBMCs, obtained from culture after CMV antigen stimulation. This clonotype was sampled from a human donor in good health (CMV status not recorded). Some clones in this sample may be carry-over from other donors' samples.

The CDR3 here reads CASSLRKSGNTIYF. The nucleotide sequence is TGTGCCAGCAGCTTGCGGAAGAGTGGAAACACCATATATTTT. The chain was built from TRBV7-9 and TRBJ1-3, with no confidently assigned D gene. Including cysteine and phenylalanine, the CDR3 has 14 amino acids. The entry retains the CDR3 DNA only, 42 bases that are in frame from base 1. As encoded in the germline V gene (reference sequence), CDR1 is SEHNR while CDR2 is FQNEAQ. V gives up 3 bases and J gives up 3 bases, and the segment between their germline ends measures 9 bases.